The rows below give T cell receptor beta chains drawn from one sample of a study of shared clonotypes between healthy human individuals. Clones were read by immunoSEQ multiplex PCR, and TCRdb kept only the in-frame ones, dropping some. The sample carries approximately 640,000 clones, less than 95% recorded once. The specimen sequenced was memory CD8+ T cells from PBMCs. Source of these receptors: a man aged 18 to 30 in good health. Some clones in this sample may be carry-over from other donors' samples. Each CDR3 is given with its conserved first and last residue. A D gene is named only where the DNA matches it firmly. A clone size is listed for some rows: how often the clone was seen (once, few, many), or a class if it is expanded.

. | . | TRBJ1-3 | TRBV10-3 | TGTGCCATCAGTGAGAGGGGGGGAGGCTCTGGAAACACCATATATTTT | CAISERGGGSGNTIYF
. | . | TRBJ2-7 | TRBV6-1 | TGTGCCAGCAGTCCGGGGGGCAGAAACGAGCAGTACTTC | CASSPGGRNEQYF
. | . | TRBJ2-2 | TRBV7-6 | TGTGCCAGCAGCTTATTAATTGCTTCCAACACCGGGGAGCTGTTTTTT | CASSLLIASNTGELFF
. | . | TRBJ1-5 | TRBV19 | TGTGCCAGTACCTCGGGCCTACCTTATCAGCCCCAGCATTTT | CASTSGLPYQPQHF
. | TRBD1 | TRBJ1-2 | TRBV5-5 | TGTGCCAGCAGCTTGGTACCGGGACAGGGGGCAGATGGCTACACCTTC | CASSLVPGQGADGYTF
. | TRBD1 | TRBJ1-2 | TRBV27 | TGTGCCAGCAGGCAGGACAGGGAGTGGGTATATGGCTACACCTTC | CASRQDREWVYGYTF
. | TRBD2 | TRBJ2-2 | TRBV4-3 | TGCGCCAGCAGCCAAGATCGGGGAGCGGGAGGGCCTGTCGGGGAGCTGTTTTTT | CASSQDRGAGGPVGELFF
. | . | TRBJ1-1 | TRBV19 | TGTGCCAGTAGCAGCCGACTGAACACTGAAGCTTTCTTT | CASSSRLNTEAFF
once | . | TRBJ2-6 | TRBV5-8 | TGTGCCAGCCGGGCCCCGGGAGGGGCCAACGTCCTGACTTTC | CASRAPGGANVLTF
once | TRBD1 | TRBJ2-5 | TRBV30 | TGTGCCTGGGGGTGGACAGGGAGCCTTGAGACCCAGTACTTC | CAWGWTGSLETQYF
. | TRBD1 | TRBJ2-7 | TRBV6-5 | TGTGCCAGCAGTTACACAGGGGCCTTCCGTGAGCAGTACTTC | CASSYTGAFREQYF
. | . | TRBJ1-3 | TRBV30 | TGTGCCTGGAGTGAGGGAAACACCATATATTTT | CAWSEGNTIYF
. | . | TRBJ1-1 | TRBV7-3 | TGTGCCAGCAGCCCCCGGGTAGGGGCATTGAGCACTGAAGCTTTCTTT | CASSPRVGALSTEAFF
. | . | TRBJ1-1 | TRBV28 | TGTGCCAGCACCCAGGCGGGGTCTAAGAACACTGAAGCTTTCTTT | CASTQAGSKNTEAFF
. | . | TRBJ1-1 | TRBV5-8 | TGTGCCAGCAGCTTGGCGGACAGCAACACTGAAGCTTTCTTT | CASSLADSNTEAFF
once | . | TRBJ2-7 | TRBV6-5 | TGTGCCAGCAGCACCGGGGGATCCGAGCAGTACTTC | CASSTGGSEQYF
. | . | TRBJ2-1 | TRBV28 | TGTGCCACCGCCACAGGGCAGGGCCACAATGAGCAGTTCTTC | CATATGQGHNEQFF
. | TRBD2 | TRBJ2-3 | TRBV28 | TGTGCCAGCAGTAGTCTGGGACTAGCGGGGTACACAGATACGCAGTATTTT | CASSSLGLAGYTDTQYF
. | . | TRBJ1-6 | TRBV5-6 | TGTGCCAGCAGCCTGGGTAATTCACCCCTCCACTTT | CASSLGNSPLHF
. | . | TRBJ1-2 | TRBV4-2 | TGTGCCAGCAGCCAAATAGACAGTAACTATGGCTACACCTTC | CASSQIDSNYGYTF
. | . | TRBJ1-1 | TRBV7-2 | TGTGCCAGCAGCTTACTCCCCCGGGGCTTGAACACTGAAGCTTTCTTT | CASSLLPRGLNTEAFF
. | . | TRBJ2-1 | TRBV29-1 | TGCAGCGTTGAGGGGACGGCCTTCAATGAGCAGTTCTTC | CSVEGTAFNEQFF
. | . | TRBJ2-3 | TRBV9 | TGTGCCAGCAGCGTACCGGAGTTTTGGACAGATACGCAGTATTTT | CASSVPEFWTDTQYF
. | . | TRBJ1-1 | TRBV4-3 | TGCGCCAGCAGCCAAGTGTTAGGACAAATGAACACTGAAGCTTTCTTT | CASSQVLGQMNTEAFF
. | . | TRBJ2-7 | TRBV7-9 | TGTGCCAGCAGCTTAGCTCTAAGCACTACCTACGAGCAGTACTTC | CASSLALSTTYEQYF
. | . | TRBJ2-5 | TRBV4-1 | TGCGCCAGCAGCCCTTCGATCAGGTGGGAGACCCAGTACTTC | CASSPSIRWETQYF
. | TRBD1 | TRBJ1-2 | TRBV5-4 | TGTGCCAGCAGCTCCGGGGACAGAGACGGCTACACCTTC | CASSSGDRDGYTF
once | . | TRBJ2-3 | TRBV4-2 | TGTGCCAGCAGCCAAGCTTTGTGGAGGGTTTCCACCGATACGCAGTATTTT | CASSQALWRVSTDTQYF
. | . | TRBJ2-6 | TRBV27 | TGTGCCAGCAGTTTGCTAGGGCACGGAAGCTCTGGGGCCAACGTCCTGACTTTC | CASSLLGHGSSGANVLTF
. | TRBD1 | TRBJ1-1 | TRBV5-6 | TGTGCCAGCAGCCTGACAGGGAGCACTGAAGCTTTCTTT | CASSLTGSTEAFF
. | TRBD2 | TRBJ2-5 | TRBV28 | TGTGCCAGCAGTTTCCGCGTGACTAGCGGGAGGCCCAACCAAGAGACCCAGTACTTC | CASSFRVTSGRPNQETQYF
. | . | TRBJ1-5 | TRBV6-6 | TGTGCCAGCAGTTCGACAGGTGGTCAGCCCCAGCATTTT | CASSSTGGQPQHF
. | . | TRBJ1-4 | TRBV27 | TGTGCCAGCAGTCCGCGGGGGGATGGTGAAAAACTGTTTTTT | CASSPRGDGEKLFF
. | . | TRBJ2-7 | TRBV19 | TGTGCCAGTAGTATCCGGCGGGACCCCTACGAGCAGTACTTC | CASSIRRDPYEQYF
. | TRBD1 | TRBJ1-1 | TRBV9 | TGTGCCAGCAGCCTCCAGGGGGTCACTGAAGCTTTCTTT | CASSLQGVTEAFF
. | TRBD2 | TRBJ2-7 | TRBV7-6 | TGTGCCAGCAGCTTATCTCATAGGGGAGGGTACGAGCAGTACTTC | CASSLSHRGGYEQYF
. | TRBD1 | TRBJ1-2 | TRBV2 | TGTGCCAGCAGTGAGCGGGACAGAGATATAAACTATGGCTACACCTTC | CASSERDRDINYGYTF
. | . | TRBJ1-1 | TRBV18 | TGTGCCAGCTCACCGCAACGGGGGGGGCCCTCTTACGAAGCTTTCTTT | CASSPQRGGPSYEAFF
. | . | TRBJ1-2 | TRBV14 | TGTGCCAGCAGCCACGCGACAGGAAAATTCTATGGCTACACCTTC | CASSHATGKFYGYTF
. | . | TRBJ2-7 | TRBV9 | TGTGCCAGCAGCGTAGAGGTCGGAAATTGGGACGAGCAGTACTTC | CASSVEVGNWDEQYF
once | . | TRBJ1-1 | TRBV6-5 | TGTGCCAGCAGTTACGGGGGTAGGGTGGGGAACACTGAAGCTTTCTTT | CASSYGGRVGNTEAFF
few | TRBD1 | TRBJ1-2 | TRBV19 | TGTGCCAGCCTTGGGCCGGACAGGGTTTATGGCTACACCTTC | CASLGPDRVYGYTF
. | . | TRBJ2-7 | TRBV7-9 | TGTGCCATACAGGGTCCACTATACGAGCAGTACTTC | CAIQGPLYEQYF
. | TRBD1 | TRBJ1-1 | TRBV29-1 | TGCAGCGTTCCGGGACAGGGGGCATTCACTGAAGCTTTCTTT | CSVPGQGAFTEAFF
few | TRBD1 | TRBJ2-7 | TRBV7-2 | TGTGCCAGCAGCGGACAGGGTTTTTACGAGCAGTACTTC | CASSGQGFYEQYF
. | . | TRBJ2-4 | TRBV5-1 | TGCGCCAGCAGCTTTGGGGACCTGGCCAAAAACATTCAGTACTTC | CASSFGDLAKNIQYF
. | TRBD1 | TRBJ1-2 | TRBV9 | TGTGCCAGCAGCTCGTCAAGGGGGCAGTTCCAGGGCTACACCTTC | CASSSSRGQFQGYTF
. | . | TRBJ1-6 | TRBV28 | TGTGCCAGCAGTTTATGGGGGAGGGCCTATAATTCACCCCTCCACTTT | CASSLWGRAYNSPLHF
. | . | TRBJ2-3 | TRBV27 | TGTGCCAGCAGTTTAGGACCCCTTAGGACGGATTTATCCGATACGCAGTATTTT | CASSLGPLRTDLSDTQYF
. | . | TRBJ2-3 | TRBV7-6 | TGTGCCAGCAGCTTAGGTCAGGGAGTGGGAGATACGCAGTATTTT | CASSLGQGVGDTQYF
. | . | TRBJ1-1 | TRBV25-1 | TGTGCCAGCAGTGAATGGTCAGAGGGGTCCACTGAAGCTTTCTTT | CASSEWSEGSTEAFF
. | . | TRBJ2-6 | TRBV15 | TGTGCCACCAGCTTTCACTCACCGGGGTACCCCACTGGGGCCAACGTCCTGACTTTC | CATSFHSPGYPTGANVLTF
. | . | TRBJ2-7 | TRBV12-5 | TGTGCTAGTGCCCCGTTAGGCCCACTCGAGCAGTACTTC | CASAPLGPLEQYF
. | . | TRBJ2-1 | TRBV6-5 | TGTGCCAGCAGTTATGGAGGCGAGGGGTCCTACAATGAGCAGTTCTTC | CASSYGGEGSYNEQFF
. | . | TRBJ2-7 | TRBV7-9 | TGTGCCAGCAGCGGTACCGAGCAGTACTTC | CASSGTEQYF
. | TRBD1 | TRBJ2-5 | TRBV28 | TGTGCCAGCAGTGCCGCGGGACAGGGGCTTGGCGAGACCCAGTACTTC | CASSAAGQGLGETQYF
. | TRBD2 | TRBJ2-1 | TRBV5-1 | TGCGCCAGCAGGGGGGAGGGCCTCGATGAGCAGTTCTTC | CASRGEGLDEQFF